The rows below give T cell receptor beta chains drawn from one sample of a study of cytomegalovirus exposure and HLA in healthy donors. This table comes from immunoSEQ multiplex PCR, and its TCRdb copy is limited to in-frame clones, with some not included. The sample holds under 350,000 clones, approximately 86% seen once. The sample taken for sequencing was PBMCs. These receptors came from a young woman in good health and CMV-seronegative. The CDR3 runs from the conserved cysteine through the conserved F or W. D genes are given only for firm matches. Some rows mark clone size as missing; the rest say once, few, many or name a class of expanded clone.

CASSRTNGEKLFF	TGTGCCAGCAGCCGGACAAATGGTGAAAAACTGTTTTTT	.	TRBV6-6	TRBJ1-4	.
CASSPGTGGRGYTF	TGTGCCAGCTCACCCGGGACAGGGGGACGCGGCTACACCTTC	few	TRBV18	TRBJ1-2	TRBD1
CASGGFGGEAEAFF	TGTGCCAGCGGGGGGTTTGGAGGGGAGGCTGAAGCTTTCTTT	few	TRBV2	TRBJ1-1	.
CASSLEGREGADTQYF	TGCGCCAGCAGCTTGGAGGGCAGGGAGGGAGCAGATACGCAGTATTTT	once	TRBV5-1	TRBJ2-3	TRBD2
CASSTTGNNQPQHF	TGTGCCAGCAGTACGACAGGGAACAATCAGCCCCAGCATTTT	.	TRBV25-1	TRBJ1-5	TRBD1
CASSLAFRTGESSYEQYF	TGTGCCAGCAGCTTAGCCTTTAGGACAGGGGAATCCTCCTACGAGCAGTACTTC	.	TRBV7-2	TRBJ2-7	TRBD1
CASSLRTGGPYEQYF	TGTGCCAGCAGCTTGAGGACAGGAGGCCCCTACGAGCAGTACTTC	.	TRBV11-3	TRBJ2-7	TRBD1
CASSPQGLGYTF	TGTGCCAGTAGTCCCCAGGGACTGGGCTACACCTTC	.	TRBV19	TRBJ1-2	.
CASSLKGGFNQPQHF	TGTGCCAGCAGTTTAAAGGGGGGGTTCAATCAGCCCCAGCATTTT	.	TRBV27	TRBJ1-5	.
CASRTGANYGYTF	TGTGCCAGCAGGACAGGGGCTAACTATGGCTACACCTTC	.	TRBV2	TRBJ1-2	TRBD1